This T cell receptor beta chain was documented in a study of cytomegalovirus exposure and HLA in healthy donors. Whole-study results and caveats: Rare sequences made up most TCRs, while some public TCRs were found in many donors.

Primers: 60 Vbeta forward and 13 Jbeta reverse. The assay was immunoSEQ multiplex PCR, and TCRdb's table has in-frame clones only and misses some. The table shows 120,000 or so clones, with roughly 77% occurring only once. Worth noting for this clone: Its antigen remains unidentified.

The germline V gene has CDR1 SGHRS and CDR2 YFSETQ. V was pared by 3 bases and J by 4 bases, with 15 bases of the junction left unmatched. There are 17 residues in the CDR3. This receptor was identified in a man between 35 and 55 years old in good health and CMV-seronegative. The V and J genes are TRBV5-1 and TRBJ1-1, with 7 bases lining up with TRBD1. Specimen: PBMCs. In nucleotides, the CDR3 is TGCGCCAGCAGCTCCTATCGACAGGGTCGATTAGGCACTGAAGCTTTCTTT. It specifies CASSSYRQGRLGTEAFF.